Described below is a single TCR beta chain sequence and its context. TCRdb keeps only in-frame clones here, not all; method: immunoSEQ multiplex PCR. This repertoire shows about 730,000 clones, approximately 83% found once; its top ten account for around 0.0094%. With V trimmed by 2 bases and J by 4 bases, 16 bases remained unmatched. CDR1 and CDR2 from the germline V gene are SGHTA and FQGTGA. The CDR3 totals 19 residues. The entry originates in a study of shared T cell receptors in the human thymus. This same sample was also taken into another study, of human thymus T cells. That source notes: Corrective surgery for congenital heart defects was being performed on the healthy Finnish infants who were the donors. Thymic samples were excised during corrective heart operations. Thymic and blood repertoires seemed to show skewed V and J gene use.

The TCR originated in a girl younger than two with a congenital heart defect. The sequencing input was thymocytes. The chain joins TRBV7-3 to TRBJ2-5, with 10 nucleotides matching TRBD2. The CDR3 reads CASSLASRGSGGARETQYF. Written as DNA, the CDR3 is TGTGCCAGCAGCTTAGCCAGCAGAGGCAGCGGGGGGGCTAGAGAGACCCAGTACTTC.